This T cell receptor (beta chain) was recorded in a study of identifying expanded T cells in peripheral blood (dated by TCRdb to the late 2010s). Turning to the overall study: Separate aliquots of the same genomic DNA pool were sequenced to produce technical replicates, and four replicates were compared in pairs.

During the collection period, no immune events, such as infections, were documented for the healthy donors. Time-dependent variance in a beta-binomial model of T-cell clone differential abundance was calibrated using healthy-donor blood repertoires as a training cohort. The training cohort comprised 10 or so healthy donors, 3 female and 7 male. Donor ages ranged from 29 to 64 years, with an average of 43 years. Obtained from a commercial supplier, whole blood was collected from each healthy donor at three time points set 2 to 3 weeks apart. For immunosequencing, genomic DNA was extracted from unsorted whole blood. On the study overall, not on this receptor specifically: Both the number of clones called differentially abundant and the false-positive rate were significantly reduced by the beta-binomial model across all healthy-donor time intervals. The authors expected that biological variance in healthy repertoires might rise further over much longer intervals, such as months to years. In all healthy donors, the variance in clone template counts between samples taken around two weeks apart rose significantly as total template count increased. The binomial model flagged approximately 1.3 differentially abundant clones between technical replicates but roughly 15 over around 2 weeks and 19 over four weeks.

TCRbeta CDR3 regions were profiled with the immunoSEQ Assay using bias-controlled multiplex PCR amplification of genomic DNA. In the original analysis: To quantify the absolute abundance of each unique TCRbeta CDR3 region, the sequences were collapsed and filtered. Differential abundance was assessed using a binomial (Fisher-equivalent) model and a beta-binomial model in which time-dependent variance fitted from healthy donors was added. Any clone with fewer than 5 combined templates was excluded, and a clone was called differentially abundant if its Benjamini-Hochberg FDR was below 0.01. The form v = (b*log(k)+a)^2 was used to model beta-binomial variance as a function of total template count across the two samples. TCRdb limited this immuneACCESS table to in-frame rearrangements with V and J called. A share of clones is missing; checked studies link under half to unresolved V genes, and the rest is unexplained. V and J calls and clone size come straight from that table; D and trimming were deduced from the DNA. A total of tens of thousands of clones appear in this sample, roughly 84% of them only once. The biggest ten clones account for 15% to 20% of the sample.

The germline V gene supplies CDR1 SQVTM and CDR2 ANQGSEA. The CDR3, from cysteine to phenylalanine, totals 12 residues. The sequence is cut down to CDR3 DNA, 36 bases in frame from base 1. Trimming costs V 4 bases and J 2 bases, and their ends lie 9 bases apart. As regards this clone: Its antigen target is currently unknown. No base quality values were provided; no much bigger clone lies one nucleotide off.

This receptor was identified in a person aged 18-70 years in good health. The receptor chain draws on TRBV29-1 and TRBJ2-7; the D segment could be TRBD1, given 5 matching bases. The sample comprised blood. CDR3 region: CSVGQGAYEQYF. The DNA sequence is TGCAGCGTTGGCCAAGGGGCCTACGAGCAGTACTTC.